This passage covers 27 T cell receptor beta chains from one sample sequenced in a study of T cell responses to AZD1222 COVID-19 vaccine. Method: immunoSEQ multiplex PCR; TCRdb's copy keeps in-frame clones and lacks some. The sample yields under 150,000 clones, about 94% seen once. The sequencing used peripheral blood, collected on day 0 of AZD1222 vaccination. The receptors were sampled from an adult in good health.

This chain connects TRBV10-1 to TRBJ1-1; maybe TRBD1 (5 bases). V lost 0 bases and J lost 10, with 12 bases in between. This CDR3 contains 13 residues. Germline V gene sequence: CDR1 WNHNN, CDR2 SYGVQD (reference sequence). The CDR3 loop is CASSESGVYGAFF. CDR3 bases: TGCGCCAGCAGTGAGTCGGGGGTTTATGGAGCTTTCTTT.

This clone was counted once. This chain links TRBV25-1 with TRBJ2-7; perhaps TRBD2 as D (5 bases). V gave up 5 bases and J gave up 2 bases, with 13 bases separating them. Germline CDR1 is MGHDK and CDR2 is SYGVNS. The CDR3 loop spans 14 amino acids. CDR3 DNA sequence: TGTGCCAGCAGTTTTTCGAGGGATCCCTACGAGCAGTACTTC. Translated: CASSFSRDPYEQYF.

The V gene is TRBV28, the J gene TRBJ1-4; D is ambiguous. This CDR3 spans 13 amino acids. The V end was cut by 4 bases, the J end by 12 bases, with 15 bases between. Germline V CDR1 and CDR2: MDHEN, SYDVKM. The CDR3 reads CASSSPHSGELFF. CDR3 DNA sequence: TGTGCCAGCAGTTCCCCCCACAGCGGGGAACTGTTTTTT. Full variable domain (outside the CDR3, taken from reference TRBV28 and TRBJ1-4): DVKVTQSSRYLVKRTGEKVFLECVQDMDHENMFWYRQDPGLGLRLIYFSYDVKMKEKGDIPEGYSVSREKKERFSLILESASTNQTSMYLCASSSPHSGELFFGSGTQLSVL.

V usage is TRBV6-5 and J usage is TRBJ2-7; the match to TRBD2 covers 8 bases. V was pared by 6 bases and J by 7 bases, with 14 bases of the junction left unmatched. Germline V gives CDR1 MNHEY, CDR2 SVGAGI. This CDR3 is 15 amino acids long. The CDR3 loop reads CASRSFGAGAFEQYF. DNA of the CDR3: TGTGCCAGCAGGTCCTTTGGAGCGGGAGCTTTTGAGCAGTACTTC.

This clone showed up just once. The V and J genes are TRBV18 and TRBJ2-3; D assignment may be TRBD1 or TRBD2 (6 bases each). Trimming pared 6 bases from V and 2 bases from J, leaving 15 bases between. This CDR3 spans 15 amino acids. Germline loops: CDR1 KGHSH, CDR2 LQKENI. CDR3 sequence: CASSPGARTTDTQYF. The CDR3 DNA reads TGTGCCAGCTCCCCGGGGGCGAGGACCACAGATACGCAGTATTTT. The full variable domain, with the rest looked up from reference TRBV18 and TRBJ2-3, is NAGVMQNPRHLVRRRGQEARLRCSPMKGHSHVYWYRQLPEEGLKFMVYLQKENIIDESGMPKERFSAEFPKEGPSILRIQQVVRGDSAAYFCASSPGARTTDTQYFGPGTRLTVL.

The chain joins TRBV19 to TRBJ2-2; D may match TRBD1 or TRBD2 (6 bases each). The CDR3 runs to 14 residues. Germline V gene sequence: CDR1 LNHDA, CDR2 SQIVND (reference sequence). V dropped 10 bases and J dropped 2 bases, with 14 bases sitting between them. The DNA of the CDR3 is TGTGCCACTCGGGCGGGACACAACACCGGGGAGCTGTTTTTT. Its translation is CATRAGHNTGELFF.

The V gene is TRBV6-5, the J gene TRBJ1-2; 9 bases agree with TRBD1. Looked up from germline, CDR1 is MNHEY and CDR2 is SVGAGI. With V trimmed by 6 bases and J by 6 bases, 2 bases remained unmatched. The CDR3 is 12 residues long. CDR3 sequence reads: CASRTGGHGYTF. The DNA of the CDR3 is TGTGCCAGCAGAACAGGGGGCCATGGCTACACCTTC.

The chain employs TRBV5-1 and TRBJ1-1; 8 bases line up with TRBD1. V dropped 3 bases and J dropped 4; count of bases not matched to a gene: 5. The CDR3 runs to 14 residues. Germline CDR1 reads SGHRS; CDR2 reads YFSETQ. CDR3 protein: CASSSGQAGTEAFF. The CDR3 DNA follows: TGCGCCAGCAGCTCGGGACAGGCGGGCACTGAAGCTTTCTTT.

The V call is TRBV7-2, the J call TRBJ2-2, with D possibly TRBD2 on 6 matching bases. Deletions cut 6 bases from V and 5 bases from J, with 13 bases between. Germline V gives CDR1 SGHTA, CDR2 FQGNSA. The length of the CDR3 is 14 residues. Here the CDR3 reads CASSLASFTGELFF. The CDR3 DNA sequence: TGTGCCAGCAGTCTAGCGAGCTTTACCGGGGAGCTGTTTTTT. Together with reference TRBV7-2 and TRBJ2-2, the CDR3 gives the full variable domain: GAGVSQSPSNKVTEKGKDVELRCDPISGHTALYWYRQSLGQGLEFLIYFQGNSAPDKSGLPSDRFSAERTGGSVSTLTIQRTQQEDSAVYLCASSLASFTGELFFGEGSRLTVL.

The gene calls are TRBV28 and TRBJ1-4; 10 bases fit TRBD1. CDR3 length equals 15 residues. V shed 5 bases, J shed 7 bases, and the junction held 7 bases outside the gene matches. Germline CDR1 is MDHEN and CDR2 is SYDVKM. Here the CDR3 DNA reads TGTGCCAGCAGTCGACCGGGACAGGGGTTTGAAAAACTGTTTTTT. It codes for CASSRPGQGFEKLFF.

The CDR3: CASSNTPGQRSYF. The DNA of the CDR3 is TGTGCCAGCAGCAACACCCCGGGACAAAGGTCGTACTTC. The rearrangement uses TRBV12-3 or TRBV12-4 and TRBJ2-4; perhaps TRBD1 as D (6 bases). This CDR3 is 13 amino acids long. Trimming removed 6 bases at V and 15 bases at J, with 21 bases between.

The chain carries TRBV2 and TRBJ2-2; D remains ambiguous. The CDR3 is 13 amino acids. Germline loops: CDR1 SNHLY, CDR2 FYNNEI. Trimming cost V 6 bases and J 4 bases, with 9 bases left between them. Written as DNA, the CDR3 is TGTGCCAGCAGCCAAACAACCACCGGGGAGCTGTTTTTT. Encoded protein: CASSQTTTGELFF.

The chain links TRBV12-3 or TRBV12-4 to TRBJ1-2; tentative D call: TRBD1 (6 bases). Between the trimmed V and J ends, which lost 3 bases and 4 bases, there was a span of 9 bases. The CDR3 contains 13 residues. This CDR3 reads CASSFGGGYGYTF. The CDR3 coding sequence is TGTGCCAGCAGTTTTGGGGGCGGCTATGGCTACACCTTC.

The genes are TRBV24-1 and TRBJ1-1, with a weak D call TRBD1 (5 bases). The V and J ends lost 0 bases and 1 base respectively, with 20 bases between them. From germline, CDR1 is KGHDR and CDR2 SFDVKD. The CDR3 loop spans 19 amino acids. The chain's CDR3 is CATSDLQIGLVGGNTEAFF. As DNA, the CDR3 is TGTGCCACCAGTGATTTGCAGATCGGCTTGGTGGGGGGGAACACTGAAGCTTTCTTT.

The gene calls are TRBV6-2 or TRBV6-3 and TRBJ2-7; D gene unclear. Trimming removed 4 bases at V and 4 bases at J, with 5 bases between. Germline CDR1 and CDR2: MNHEY and SVGEGT. The CDR3 has 11 amino acids. The CDR3, as DNA: TGTGCCAGCAGTTGGTTGTACGAGCAGTACTTC. Translated: CASSWLYEQYF.

V and J are TRBV5-1 and TRBJ2-1, with 10 bases aligning to TRBD2. The CDR3 loop spans 18 amino acids. V was clipped by 4 bases and J by 7 bases; unmatched bases: 17. Germline-derived CDR1 and CDR2 are SGHRS and YFSETQ. The CDR3 DNA reads TGCGCCAGCAGCCTATCGTACATCCTAGCGGGAGACAGGAATGAGCAGTTCTTC. Its protein is CASSLSYILAGDRNEQFF. Supplemented by reference TRBV5-1 and TRBJ2-1, the full variable domain reads KAGVTQTPRYLIKTRGQQVTLSCSPISGHRSVSWYQQTPGQGLQFLFEYFSETQRNKGNFPGRFSGRQFSNSRSEMNVSTLELGDSALYLCASSLSYILAGDRNEQFFGPGTRLTVL.

V is TRBV5-1 and J is TRBJ2-1, with unresolved D. The CDR3 loop spans 16 amino acids. Deletions cut 4 bases from V and 0 bases from J, with 14 bases between. Germline V gives CDR1 SGHRS, CDR2 YFSETQ. The CDR3 coding sequence is TGCGCCAGCAGCCCTCATAACCTCAGCTCCTACAATGAGCAGTTCTTC. Amino acids: CASSPHNLSSYNEQFF.

The chain carries TRBV15 and TRBJ1-4; 7 bases match TRBD1. V was clipped by 6 bases and J by 1 base; unmatched bases: 5. This CDR3 comprises 15 residues. Germline-derived CDR1 and CDR2 are LNHNV and YYDKDF (reference sequence). The CDR3 DNA sequence: TGTGCCACCAGTCCTGACAGGGTAACTAATGAAAAACTGTTTTTT. Its protein is CATSPDRVTNEKLFF.

The V and J genes are TRBV7-9 and TRBJ1-3; TRBD1 is a possible D gene (5 bases). This CDR3 has 14 amino acids. Germline loops: CDR1 SEHNR, CDR2 FQNEAQ (reference sequence). Trimming removed 4 bases at V and 0 bases at J, with 7 bases between. In nucleotides, the CDR3 is TGTGCCAGCAGCTCTAGGGGCTCTGGAAACACCATATATTTT. It translates to CASSSRGSGNTIYF.

The chain is built from TRBV7-3 and TRBJ1-6; D is unresolved. Germline assignment: CDR1 SGHTA and CDR2 FQGTGA. The germline V and J ends were trimmed by 1 base and 6 bases, with 10 bases remaining between them. The CDR3 contains 15 residues. The CDR3 reads CASSLIDLGNSPLHF. CDR3 nucleotides: TGTGCCAGCAGCTTAATCGACTTGGGTAATTCACCCCTCCACTTT.

V gene TRBV3-1 (or the pseudogene TRBV3-2) combines with J gene TRBJ2-7; D ambiguous. CDR3 size: 14 residues. Trimming left V 0 bases short and J 3 bases short, with 9 bases between. The V gene's germline CDR1 is LGHDT and CDR2 YNNKEL (reference sequence). The CDR3 here is CASSQDSDGYEQYF. DNA for the CDR3: TGTGCCAGCAGCCAAGATTCTGACGGCTACGAGCAGTACTTC.

J is TRBJ1-1 and V is TRBV7-9; D remains ambiguous. V was clipped by 4 bases and J by 12 bases, with 15 bases between them. Germline assignment: CDR1 SEHNR and CDR2 FQNEAQ (reference sequence). This CDR3 has 12 amino acids. The CDR3 sequence is CASSSPQQTTFF. CDR3 DNA sequence: TGTGCCAGCAGCTCCCCCCAACAGACGACTTTCTTT.

The chain links TRBV7-3 to TRBJ1-3; 9 bases are a match to TRBD1. CDR1 is SGHTA and CDR2 is FQGTGA in the germline V gene. J gave up 3 bases and V 5 bases, and 2 bases lay outside the gene matches. CDR3 length: 14 amino acids. CDR3 sequence (DNA): TGTGCCAGCAGCCCGACAGGGGGTGGAAACACCATATATTTT. Residues: CASSPTGGGNTIYF.

Regarding this clone: At the DNA level, this CDR3 is encoded by other sequences in the same sample as well. This sequence joins TRBV28 and TRBJ2-1; TRBD2 matches at 9 bases. The germline gives CDR1 MDHEN, CDR2 SYDVKM. The length of the CDR3 is 15 residues. V was clipped by 6 bases and J by 3 bases; unmatched bases: 6. CDR3 sequence (DNA): TGTGCCAGCAGATCGGGGACTAGCAGCTACAATGAGCAGTTCTTC. Protein sequence: CASRSGTSSYNEQFF.

This chain connects TRBV18 to TRBJ2-7; 8 bases line up with TRBD2. V dropped 2 bases and J dropped 2; count of bases not matched to a gene: 5. The CDR3 extends over 15 amino acids. CDR1 KGHSH and CDR2 LQKENI come from the germline V gene. CDR3 residues: CASSPSTSGTYEQYF. The CDR3 DNA reads TGTGCCAGCTCACCAAGCACTAGCGGAACCTACGAGCAGTACTTC. Drawing the rest from reference TRBV18 and TRBJ2-7, the complete variable domain is NAGVMQNPRHLVRRRGQEARLRCSPMKGHSHVYWYRQLPEEGLKFMVYLQKENIIDESGMPKERFSAEFPKEGPSILRIQQVVRGDSAAYFCASSPSTSGTYEQYFGPGTRLTVT.

The V call is TRBV7-2, the J call TRBJ2-7, with TRBD2 matching 7 bases. J was trimmed by 5 bases and V by 1 base; bases with no gene match: 5. CDR3 length: 14 amino acids. Germline lookup yields CDR1 SGHTA and CDR2 FQGNSA. CDR3 nucleotide sequence: TGTGCCAGCAGCTTAGTTGGGGGAGGGAACGAGCAGTACTTC. It yields the protein CASSLVGGGNEQYF.

The rearrangement links TRBV11-2 to TRBJ2-5; 12 bases fit TRBD2. Per the germline V gene, CDR1 is SGHAT and CDR2 is FQNNGV. J was trimmed by 4 bases and V by 5 bases; bases with no gene match: 14. This CDR3 contains 18 residues. The CDR3 DNA reads TGTGCCAGCAGCCCACCCCGACAGACTAGCGGGAGCAGAGAGACCCAGTACTTC. It is translated as CASSPPRQTSGSRETQYF.